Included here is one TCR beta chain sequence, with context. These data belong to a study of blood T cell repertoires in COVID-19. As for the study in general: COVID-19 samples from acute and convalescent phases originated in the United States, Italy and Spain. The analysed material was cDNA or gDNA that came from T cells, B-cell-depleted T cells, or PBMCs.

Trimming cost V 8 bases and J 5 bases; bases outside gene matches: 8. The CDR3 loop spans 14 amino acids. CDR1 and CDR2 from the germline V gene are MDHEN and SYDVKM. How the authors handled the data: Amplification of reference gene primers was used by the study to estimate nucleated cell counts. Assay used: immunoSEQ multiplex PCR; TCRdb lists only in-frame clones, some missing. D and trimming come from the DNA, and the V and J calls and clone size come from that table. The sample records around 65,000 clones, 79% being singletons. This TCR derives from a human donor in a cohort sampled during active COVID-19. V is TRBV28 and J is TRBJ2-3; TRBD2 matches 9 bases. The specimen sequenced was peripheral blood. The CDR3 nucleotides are TGTGCCAGCTGGACCGCTAGCGGGGTAGATACGCAGTATTTT. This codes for CASWTASGVDTQYF.